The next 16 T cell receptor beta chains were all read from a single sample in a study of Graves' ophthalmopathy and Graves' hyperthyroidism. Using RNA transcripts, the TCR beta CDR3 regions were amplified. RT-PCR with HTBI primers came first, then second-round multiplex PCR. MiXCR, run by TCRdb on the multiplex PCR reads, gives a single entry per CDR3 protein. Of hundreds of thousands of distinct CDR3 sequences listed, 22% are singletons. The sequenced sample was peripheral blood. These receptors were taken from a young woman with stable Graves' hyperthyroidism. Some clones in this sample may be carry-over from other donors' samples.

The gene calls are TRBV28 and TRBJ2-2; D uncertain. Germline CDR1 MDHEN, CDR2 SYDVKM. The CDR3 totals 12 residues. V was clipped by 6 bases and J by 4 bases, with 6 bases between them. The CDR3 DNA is TGTGCCAGCAGACAACTCACCGGGGAGCTGTTTTTT. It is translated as CASRQLTGELFF.

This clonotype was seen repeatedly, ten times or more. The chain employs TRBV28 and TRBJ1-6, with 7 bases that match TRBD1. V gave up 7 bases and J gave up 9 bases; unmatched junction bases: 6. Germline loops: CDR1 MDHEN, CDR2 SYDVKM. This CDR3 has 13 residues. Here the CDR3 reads CASNPRQGSPLHF. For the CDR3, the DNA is TGTGCCAGCAACCCCCGACAGGGTTCACCCCTCCACTTT.

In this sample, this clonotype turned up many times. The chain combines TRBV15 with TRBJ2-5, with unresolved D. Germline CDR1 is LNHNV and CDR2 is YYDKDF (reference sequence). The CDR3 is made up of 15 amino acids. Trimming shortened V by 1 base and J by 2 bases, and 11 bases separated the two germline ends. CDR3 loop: CATSRGFLSQETQYF. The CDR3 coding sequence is TGTGCCACCAGCAGAGGTTTCCTTTCTCAAGAGACCCAGTACTTC.

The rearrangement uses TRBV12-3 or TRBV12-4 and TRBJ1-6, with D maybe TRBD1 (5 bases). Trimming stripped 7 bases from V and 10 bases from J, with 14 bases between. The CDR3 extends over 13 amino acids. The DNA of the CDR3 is TGTGCCAGCACCTCCGGGACCGCCTCACCCCTCCACTTT. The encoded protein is CASTSGTASPLHF.

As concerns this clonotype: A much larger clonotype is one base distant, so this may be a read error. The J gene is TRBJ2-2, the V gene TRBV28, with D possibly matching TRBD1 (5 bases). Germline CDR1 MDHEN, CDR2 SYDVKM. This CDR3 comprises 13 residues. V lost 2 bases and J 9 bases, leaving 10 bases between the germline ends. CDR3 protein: CASSLPTEWELFF. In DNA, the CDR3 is TGTGCCAGCAGTTTACCGACAGAGTGGGAGCTGTTTTTT.

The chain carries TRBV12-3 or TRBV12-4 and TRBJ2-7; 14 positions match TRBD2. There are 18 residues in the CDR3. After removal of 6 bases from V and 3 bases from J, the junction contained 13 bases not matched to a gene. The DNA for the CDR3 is TGTGCCAGCAGGACCGGGACTAGCGGGAGTTTTCCTTTCTACGAGCAGTACTTC. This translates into CASRTGTSGSFPFYEQYF.

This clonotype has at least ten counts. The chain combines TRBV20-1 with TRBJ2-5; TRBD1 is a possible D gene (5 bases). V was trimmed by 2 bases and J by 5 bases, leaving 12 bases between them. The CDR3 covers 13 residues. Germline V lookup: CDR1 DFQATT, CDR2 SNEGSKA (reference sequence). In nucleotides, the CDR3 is TGCAGTGCTAGAATGGCAGGGTCGGAGACCCAGTACTTC. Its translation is CSARMAGSETQYF.

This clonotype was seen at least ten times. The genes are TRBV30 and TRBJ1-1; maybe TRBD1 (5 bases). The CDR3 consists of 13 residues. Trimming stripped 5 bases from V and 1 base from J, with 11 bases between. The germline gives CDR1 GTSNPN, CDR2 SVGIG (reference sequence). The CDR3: CAWQGDRNTEAFF. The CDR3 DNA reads TGTGCCTGGCAAGGGGACCGGAACACTGAAGCTTTCTTT. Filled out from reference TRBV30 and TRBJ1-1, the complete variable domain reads SQTIHQWPATLVQPVGSPLSLECTVEGTSNPNLYWYRQAAGRGLQLLFYSVGIGQISSEVPQNLSASRPQDRQFILSSKKLLLSDSGFYLCAWQGDRNTEAFFGQGTRLTVV.

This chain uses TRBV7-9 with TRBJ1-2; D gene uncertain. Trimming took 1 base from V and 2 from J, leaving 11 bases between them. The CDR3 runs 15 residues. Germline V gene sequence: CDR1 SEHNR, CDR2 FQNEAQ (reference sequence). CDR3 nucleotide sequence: TGTGCCAGCAGCTTAGGGGAAGGAGGAAACTATGGCTACACCTTC. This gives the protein CASSLGEGGNYGYTF.

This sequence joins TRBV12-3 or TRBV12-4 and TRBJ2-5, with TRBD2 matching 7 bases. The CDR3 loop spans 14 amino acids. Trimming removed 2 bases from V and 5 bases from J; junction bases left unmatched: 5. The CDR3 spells CASSLSAGRETQYF. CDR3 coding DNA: TGTGCCAGCAGTTTATCGGCCGGGAGGGAGACCCAGTACTTC.

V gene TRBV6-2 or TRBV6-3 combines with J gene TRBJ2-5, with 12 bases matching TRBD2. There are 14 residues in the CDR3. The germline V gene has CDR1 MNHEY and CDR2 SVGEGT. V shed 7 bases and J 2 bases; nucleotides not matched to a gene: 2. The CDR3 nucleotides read TGTGCCAGCATGGGACTAGCGGGTCAAGAGACCCAGTACTTC. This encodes CASMGLAGQETQYF.

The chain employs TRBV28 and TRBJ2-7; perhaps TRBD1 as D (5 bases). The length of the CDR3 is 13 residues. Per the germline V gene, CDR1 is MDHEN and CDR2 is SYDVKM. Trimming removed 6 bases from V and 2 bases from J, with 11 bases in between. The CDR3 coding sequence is TGTGCCAGCAGGCAGACAGATACCTACGAGCAGTACTTC. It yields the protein CASRQTDTYEQYF.

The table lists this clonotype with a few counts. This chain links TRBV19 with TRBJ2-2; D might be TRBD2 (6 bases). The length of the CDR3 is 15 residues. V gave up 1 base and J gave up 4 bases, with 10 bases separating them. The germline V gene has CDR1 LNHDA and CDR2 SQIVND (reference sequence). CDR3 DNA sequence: TGTGCCAGTAGTATAGTTGGGGGGTTCACCGGGGAGCTGTTTTTT. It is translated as CASSIVGGFTGELFF. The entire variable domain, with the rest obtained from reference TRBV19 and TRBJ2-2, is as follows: DGGITQSPKYLFRKEGQNVTLSCEQNLNHDAMYWYRQDPGQGLRLIYYSQIVNDFQKGDIAEGYSVSREKKESFPLTVTSAQKNPTAFYLCASSIVGGFTGELFFGEGSRLTVL.

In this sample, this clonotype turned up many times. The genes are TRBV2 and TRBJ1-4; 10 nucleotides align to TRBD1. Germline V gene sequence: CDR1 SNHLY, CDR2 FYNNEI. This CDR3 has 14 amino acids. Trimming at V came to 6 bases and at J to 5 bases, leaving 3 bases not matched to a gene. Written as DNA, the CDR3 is TGTGCCAGCAGGGGACAGGGGTTCAATGAAAAACTGTTTTTT. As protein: CASRGQGFNEKLFF.

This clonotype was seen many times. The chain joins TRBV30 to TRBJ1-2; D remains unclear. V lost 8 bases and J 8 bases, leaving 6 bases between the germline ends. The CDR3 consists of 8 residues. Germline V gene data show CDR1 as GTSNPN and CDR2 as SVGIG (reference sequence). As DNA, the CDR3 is TGTGCCCTGTGGGGCTACACCTTC. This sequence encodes CALWGYTF.

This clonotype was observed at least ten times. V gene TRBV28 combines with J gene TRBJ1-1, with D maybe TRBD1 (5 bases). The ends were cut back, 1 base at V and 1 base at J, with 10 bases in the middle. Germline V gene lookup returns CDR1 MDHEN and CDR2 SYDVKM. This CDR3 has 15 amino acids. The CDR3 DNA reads TGTGCCAGCAGTTTATATCGGGGGTCGAACACTGAAGCTTTCTTT. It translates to CASSLYRGSNTEAFF. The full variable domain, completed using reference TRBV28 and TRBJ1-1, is DVKVTQSSRYLVKRTGEKVFLECVQDMDHENMFWYRQDPGLGLRLIYFSYDVKMKEKGDIPEGYSVSREKKERFSLILESASTNQTSMYLCASSLYRGSNTEAFFGQGTRLTVV.